The TCR beta chain under discussion was sequenced for a study of Graves' ophthalmopathy and Graves' hyperthyroidism. Study-wide background: The authors collected peripheral blood at initial diagnosis, before any treatment.

V shed 3 bases and J 2 bases; nucleotides not matched to a gene: 3. This CDR3 has 15 amino acids. Germline CDR1 SEHNR, CDR2 FQNEAQ (reference sequence). Whole-study results and caveats: Blood samples also showed most expanded thyroid clonotypes exceeding 0.001 frequency.

This clonotype turned up a few times. Its antigen remains unidentified. From RNA, the CDR3 regions of TCR beta chains were amplified and sequenced. First-round RT-PCR used HTBI primers; second-round multiplex PCR followed. TCRdb processed the multiplex PCR reads anew with MiXCR; each CDR3 protein has one entry. The data hold 740,000 or so distinct CDR3 sequences, with roughly two fifths observed a single time. V gene TRBV7-9 combines with J gene TRBJ2-7, with 11 bases that match TRBD1. Sequencing was performed on peripheral blood. This TCR was sampled from an adult man with Graves' ophthalmopathy. The chain's CDR3 is CASSLGTGGTYEQYF. DNA of the CDR3: TGTGCCAGCAGCTTGGGGACAGGGGGGACCTACGAGCAGTACTTC. Using reference TRBV7-9 and TRBJ2-7 for the parts outside the CDR3, the full variable domain is DTGVSQNPRHKITKRGQNVTFRCDPISEHNRLYWYRQTLGQGPEFLTYFQNEAQLEKSRLLSDRFSAERPKGSFSTLEIQRTEQGDSAMYLCASSLGTGGTYEQYFGPGTRLTVT.